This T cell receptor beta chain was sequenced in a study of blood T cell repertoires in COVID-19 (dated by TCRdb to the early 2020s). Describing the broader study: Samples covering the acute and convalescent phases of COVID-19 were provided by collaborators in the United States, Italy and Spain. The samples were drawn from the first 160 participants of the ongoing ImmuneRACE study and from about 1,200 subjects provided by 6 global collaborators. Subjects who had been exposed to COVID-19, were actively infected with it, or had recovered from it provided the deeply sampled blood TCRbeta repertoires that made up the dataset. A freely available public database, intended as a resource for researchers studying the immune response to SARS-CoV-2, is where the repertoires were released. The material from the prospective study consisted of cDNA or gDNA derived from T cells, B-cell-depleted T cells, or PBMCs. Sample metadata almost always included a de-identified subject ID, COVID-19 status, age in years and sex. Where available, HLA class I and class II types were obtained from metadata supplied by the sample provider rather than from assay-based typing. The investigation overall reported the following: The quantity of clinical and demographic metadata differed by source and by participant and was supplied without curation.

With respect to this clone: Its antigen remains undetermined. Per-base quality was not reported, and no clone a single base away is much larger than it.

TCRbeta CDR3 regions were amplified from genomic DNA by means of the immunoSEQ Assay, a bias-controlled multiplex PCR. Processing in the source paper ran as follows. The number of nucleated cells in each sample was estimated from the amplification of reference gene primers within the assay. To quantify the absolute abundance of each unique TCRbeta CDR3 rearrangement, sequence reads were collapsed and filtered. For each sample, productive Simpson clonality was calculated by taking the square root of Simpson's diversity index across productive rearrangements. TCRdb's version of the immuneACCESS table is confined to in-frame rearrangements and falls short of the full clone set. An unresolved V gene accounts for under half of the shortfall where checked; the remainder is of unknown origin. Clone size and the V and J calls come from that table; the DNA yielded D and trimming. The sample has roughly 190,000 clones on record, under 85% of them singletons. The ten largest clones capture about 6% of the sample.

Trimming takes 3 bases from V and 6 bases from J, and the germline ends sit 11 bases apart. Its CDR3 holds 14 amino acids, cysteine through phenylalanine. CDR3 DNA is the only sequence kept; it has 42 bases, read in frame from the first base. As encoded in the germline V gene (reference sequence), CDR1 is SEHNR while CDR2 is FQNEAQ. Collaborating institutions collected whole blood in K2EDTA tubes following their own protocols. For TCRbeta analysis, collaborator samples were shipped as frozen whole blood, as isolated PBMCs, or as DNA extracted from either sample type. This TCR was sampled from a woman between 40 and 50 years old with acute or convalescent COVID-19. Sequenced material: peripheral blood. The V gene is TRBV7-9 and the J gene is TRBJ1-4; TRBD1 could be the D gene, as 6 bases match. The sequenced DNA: TGTGCCAGCAGCTTTGGGCACAGGGATGAAAAACTGTTTTTT. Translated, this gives CASSFGHRDEKLFF.